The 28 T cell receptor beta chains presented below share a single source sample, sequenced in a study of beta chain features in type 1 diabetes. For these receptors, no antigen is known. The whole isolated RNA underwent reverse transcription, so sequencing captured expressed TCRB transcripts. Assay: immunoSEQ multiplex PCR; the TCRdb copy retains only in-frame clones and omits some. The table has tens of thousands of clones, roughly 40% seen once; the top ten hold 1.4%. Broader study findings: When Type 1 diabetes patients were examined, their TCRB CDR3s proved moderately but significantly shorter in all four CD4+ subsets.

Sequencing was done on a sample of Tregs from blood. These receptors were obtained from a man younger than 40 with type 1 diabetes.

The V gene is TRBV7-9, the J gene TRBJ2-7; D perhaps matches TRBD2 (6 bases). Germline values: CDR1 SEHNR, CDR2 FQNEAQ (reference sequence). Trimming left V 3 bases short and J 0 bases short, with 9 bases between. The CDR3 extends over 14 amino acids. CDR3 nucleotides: TGTGCCAGCAGCTTCGGAGGGAGCTCCTACGAGCAGTACTTC. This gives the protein CASSFGGSSYEQYF.

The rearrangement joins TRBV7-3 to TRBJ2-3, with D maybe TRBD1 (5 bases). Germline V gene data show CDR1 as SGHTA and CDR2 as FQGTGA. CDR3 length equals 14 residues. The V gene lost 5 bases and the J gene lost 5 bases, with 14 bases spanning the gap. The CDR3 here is CASSPGLRGDTQYF. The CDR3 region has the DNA TGTGCCAGCAGCCCGGGTCTTAGGGGAGATACGCAGTATTTT.

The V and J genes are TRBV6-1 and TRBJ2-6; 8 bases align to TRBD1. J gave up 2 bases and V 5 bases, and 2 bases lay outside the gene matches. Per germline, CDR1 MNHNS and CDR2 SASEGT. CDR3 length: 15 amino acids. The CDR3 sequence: CASSPGGAGANVLTF. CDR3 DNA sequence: TGTGCCAGCAGTCCAGGGGGCGCTGGGGCCAACGTCCTGACTTTC.

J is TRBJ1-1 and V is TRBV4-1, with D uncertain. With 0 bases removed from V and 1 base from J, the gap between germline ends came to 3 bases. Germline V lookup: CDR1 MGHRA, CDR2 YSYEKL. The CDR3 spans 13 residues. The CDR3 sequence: CASSQDRNTEAFF. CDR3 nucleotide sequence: TGCGCCAGCAGCCAAGACCGGAACACTGAAGCTTTCTTT.

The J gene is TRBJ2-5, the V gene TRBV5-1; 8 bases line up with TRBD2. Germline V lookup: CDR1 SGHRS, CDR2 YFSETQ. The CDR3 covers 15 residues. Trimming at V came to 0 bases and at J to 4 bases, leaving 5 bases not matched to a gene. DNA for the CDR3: TGCGCCAGCAGCTTGGCAAGCGGGAGTAGAGAGACCCAGTACTTC. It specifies CASSLASGSRETQYF.

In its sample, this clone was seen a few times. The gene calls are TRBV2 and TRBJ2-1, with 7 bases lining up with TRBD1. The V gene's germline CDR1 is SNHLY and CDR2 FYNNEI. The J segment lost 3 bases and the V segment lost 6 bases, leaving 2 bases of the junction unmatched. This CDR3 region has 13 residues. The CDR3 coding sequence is TGTGCCAGCAGGAGGGGGCTCTACAATGAGCAGTTCTTC. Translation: CASRRGLYNEQFF.

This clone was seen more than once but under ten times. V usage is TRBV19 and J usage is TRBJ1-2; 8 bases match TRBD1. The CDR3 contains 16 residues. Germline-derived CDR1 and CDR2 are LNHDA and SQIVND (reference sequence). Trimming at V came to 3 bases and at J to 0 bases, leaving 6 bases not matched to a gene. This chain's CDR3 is CASSIRDRRANYGYTF. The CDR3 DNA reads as TGTGCCAGTAGTATCCGGGACAGGCGAGCTAACTATGGCTACACCTTC.

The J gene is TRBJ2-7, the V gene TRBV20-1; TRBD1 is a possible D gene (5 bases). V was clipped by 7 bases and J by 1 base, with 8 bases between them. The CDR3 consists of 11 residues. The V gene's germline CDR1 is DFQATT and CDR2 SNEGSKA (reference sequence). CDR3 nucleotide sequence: TGCAGTGTCCAGGGATCCTACGAGCAGTACTTC. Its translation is CSVQGSYEQYF.

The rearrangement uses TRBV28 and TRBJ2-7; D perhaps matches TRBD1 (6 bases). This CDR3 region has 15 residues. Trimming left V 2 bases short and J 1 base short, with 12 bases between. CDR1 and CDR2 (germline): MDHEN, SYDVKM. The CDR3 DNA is TGTGCCAGCAGTTTAGGGGGCCAAACGTCCTACGAGCAGTACTTC. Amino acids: CASSLGGQTSYEQYF.

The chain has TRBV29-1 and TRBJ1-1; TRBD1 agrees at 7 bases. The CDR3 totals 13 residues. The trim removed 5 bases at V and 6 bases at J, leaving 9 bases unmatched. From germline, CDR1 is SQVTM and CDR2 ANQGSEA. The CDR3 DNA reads TGCAGCGTTCATAACGGACAGGACGCTGAAGCTTTCTTT. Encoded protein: CSVHNGQDAEAFF.

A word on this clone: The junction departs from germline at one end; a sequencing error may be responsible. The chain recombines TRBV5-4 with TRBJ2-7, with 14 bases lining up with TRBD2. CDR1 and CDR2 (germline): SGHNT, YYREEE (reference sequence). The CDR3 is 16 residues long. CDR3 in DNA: TGCGCCAGCAGCCAAGGGGGGACTAGCGGGAGAACGGAGCAGTACTTC. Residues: CASSQGGTSGRTEQYF.

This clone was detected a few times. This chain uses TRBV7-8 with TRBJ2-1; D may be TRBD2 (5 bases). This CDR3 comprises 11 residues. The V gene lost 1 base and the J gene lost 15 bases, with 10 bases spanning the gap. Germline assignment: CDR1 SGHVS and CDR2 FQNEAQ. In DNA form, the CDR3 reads TGTGCCAGCAGCTTAGGGGTAGCGACGTTCTTC. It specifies CASSLGVATFF.

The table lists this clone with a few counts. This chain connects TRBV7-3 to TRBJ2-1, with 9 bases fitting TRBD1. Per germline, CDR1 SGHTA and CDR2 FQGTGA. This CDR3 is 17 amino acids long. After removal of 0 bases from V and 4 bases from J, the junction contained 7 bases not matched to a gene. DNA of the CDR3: TGTGCCAGCAGCTTAACCCAACCAGGGACAGGGTACAATGAGCAGTTCTTC. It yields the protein CASSLTQPGTGYNEQFF.

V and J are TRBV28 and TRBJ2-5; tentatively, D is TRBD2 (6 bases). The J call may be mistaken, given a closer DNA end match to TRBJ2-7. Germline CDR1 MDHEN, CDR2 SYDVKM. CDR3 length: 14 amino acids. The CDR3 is CASRAGGSSYEQYF. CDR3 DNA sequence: TGTGCCAGCAGGGCTGGGGGGAGCTCCTACGAGCAGTACTTC.

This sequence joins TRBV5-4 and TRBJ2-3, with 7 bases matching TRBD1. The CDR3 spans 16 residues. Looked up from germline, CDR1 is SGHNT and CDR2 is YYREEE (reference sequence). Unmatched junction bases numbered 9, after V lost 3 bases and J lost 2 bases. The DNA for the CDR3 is TGTGCCAGCAGCTGGGACAGCGGACCCTCCACAGATACGCAGTATTTT. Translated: CASSWDSGPSTDTQYF.

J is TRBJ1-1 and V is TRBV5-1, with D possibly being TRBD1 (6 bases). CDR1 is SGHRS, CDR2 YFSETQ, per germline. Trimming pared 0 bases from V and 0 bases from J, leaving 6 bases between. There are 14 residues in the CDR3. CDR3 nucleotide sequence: TGCGCCAGCAGCTTGGGACAGGTGAACACTGAAGCTTTCTTT. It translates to CASSLGQVNTEAFF.

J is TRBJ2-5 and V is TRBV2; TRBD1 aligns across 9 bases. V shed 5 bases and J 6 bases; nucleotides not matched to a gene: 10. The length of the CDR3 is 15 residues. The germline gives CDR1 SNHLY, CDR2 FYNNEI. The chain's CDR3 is CASSSQGALAQTQYF. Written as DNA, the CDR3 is TGTGCCAGCAGTTCACAGGGGGCACTCGCCCAGACCCAGTACTTC.

The CDR3 DNA is TGTGCCTGGAGTGTAAGCGATGGAAACACCATATATTTT. Its protein product is CAWSVSDGNTIYF. The chain recombines TRBV30 with TRBJ1-3, with D unclear. Trimming took off 0 bases at V and 3 bases at J, with 6 bases between the two ends. Germline CDR1 GTSNPN, CDR2 SVGIG (reference sequence). The CDR3 is made up of 13 amino acids.

The CDR3 bases are TGTGCCAGCAGTGTGATAGCGGGCTTCCTCTACGAGCAGTACTTC. It yields the protein CASSVIAGFLYEQYF. The V gene is TRBV28, the J gene TRBJ2-7, with 7 bases fitting TRBD2. V gave up 5 bases and J gave up 3 bases; unmatched junction bases: 10. The germline CDR1 and CDR2 sequences are MDHEN and SYDVKM. This CDR3 is 15 amino acids long.

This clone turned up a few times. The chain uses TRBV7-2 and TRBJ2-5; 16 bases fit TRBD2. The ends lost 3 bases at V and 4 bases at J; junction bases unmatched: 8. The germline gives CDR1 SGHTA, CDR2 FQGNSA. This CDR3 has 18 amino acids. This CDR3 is CASSFPGLAGGSRETQYF. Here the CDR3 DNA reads TGTGCCAGCAGCTTTCCGGGACTAGCGGGAGGGTCGCGAGAGACCCAGTACTTC. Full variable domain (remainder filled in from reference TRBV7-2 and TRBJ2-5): GAGVSQSPSNKVTEKGKDVELRCDPISGHTALYWYRQSLGQGLEFLIYFQGNSAPDKSGLPSDRFSAERTGGSVSTLTIQRTQQEDSAVYLCASSFPGLAGGSRETQYFGPGTRLLVL.

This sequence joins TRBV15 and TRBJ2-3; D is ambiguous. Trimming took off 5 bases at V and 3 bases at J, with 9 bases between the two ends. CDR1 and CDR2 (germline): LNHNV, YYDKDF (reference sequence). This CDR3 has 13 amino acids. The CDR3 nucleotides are TGTGCCACCAGCCTCAGATCAACAGATACGCAGTATTTT. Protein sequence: CATSLRSTDTQYF.

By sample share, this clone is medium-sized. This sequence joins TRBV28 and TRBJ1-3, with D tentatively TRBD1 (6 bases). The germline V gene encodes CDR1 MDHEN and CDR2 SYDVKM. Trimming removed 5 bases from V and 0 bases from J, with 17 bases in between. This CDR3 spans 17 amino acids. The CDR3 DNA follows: TGTGCCAGCAGTCGCTACCTTACAGGGAGCTCTGGAAACACCATATATTTT. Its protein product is CASSRYLTGSSGNTIYF.

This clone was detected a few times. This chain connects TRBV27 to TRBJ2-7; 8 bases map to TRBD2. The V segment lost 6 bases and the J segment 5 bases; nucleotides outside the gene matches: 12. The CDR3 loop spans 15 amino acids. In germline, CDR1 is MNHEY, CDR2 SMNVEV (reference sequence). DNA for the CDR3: TGTGCCAGCAGCCCCCGAGCGGGAGATTACCACGAGCAGTACTTC. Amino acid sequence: CASSPRAGDYHEQYF.

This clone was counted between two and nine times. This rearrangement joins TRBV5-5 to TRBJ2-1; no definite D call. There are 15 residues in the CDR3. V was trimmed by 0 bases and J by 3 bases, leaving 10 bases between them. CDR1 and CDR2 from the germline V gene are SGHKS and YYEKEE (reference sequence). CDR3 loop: CASSLASFSYNEQFF. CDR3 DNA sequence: TGTGCCAGCAGCTTGGCTTCTTTCAGCTACAATGAGCAGTTCTTC. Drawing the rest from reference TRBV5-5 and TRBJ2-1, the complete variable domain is DAGVTQSPTHLIKTRGQQVTLRCSPISGHKSVSWYQQVLGQGPQFIFQYYEKEERGRGNFPDRFSARQFPNYSSELNVNALLLGDSALYLCASSLASFSYNEQFFGPGTRLTVL.

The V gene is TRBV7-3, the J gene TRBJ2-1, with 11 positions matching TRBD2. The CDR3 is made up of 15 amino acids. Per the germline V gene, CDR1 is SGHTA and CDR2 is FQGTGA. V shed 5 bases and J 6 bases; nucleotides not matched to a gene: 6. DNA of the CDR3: TGTGCCAGCAGCGACTATAGCGGGAGGGCCAATGAGCAGTTCTTC. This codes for CASSDYSGRANEQFF. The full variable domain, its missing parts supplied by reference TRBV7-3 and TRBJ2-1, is GAGVSQTPSNKVTEKGKYVELRCDPISGHTALYWYRQSLGQGPEFLIYFQGTGAADDSGLPNDRFFAVRPEGSVSTLKIQRTERGDSAVYLCASSDYSGRANEQFFGPGTRLTVL.

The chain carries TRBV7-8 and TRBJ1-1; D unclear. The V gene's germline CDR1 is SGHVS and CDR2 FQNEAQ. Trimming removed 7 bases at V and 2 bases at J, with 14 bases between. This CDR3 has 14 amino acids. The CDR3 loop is CASIPSEANTEAFF. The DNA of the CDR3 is TGTGCCAGCATCCCGTCGGAGGCCAACACTGAAGCTTTCTTT. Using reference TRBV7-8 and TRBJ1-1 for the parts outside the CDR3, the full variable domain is GAGVSQSPRYKVAKRGQDVALRCDPISGHVSLFWYQQALGQGPEFLTYFQNEAQLDKSGLPSDRFFAERPEGSVSTLKIQRTQQEDSAVYLCASIPSEANTEAFFGQGTRLTVV.

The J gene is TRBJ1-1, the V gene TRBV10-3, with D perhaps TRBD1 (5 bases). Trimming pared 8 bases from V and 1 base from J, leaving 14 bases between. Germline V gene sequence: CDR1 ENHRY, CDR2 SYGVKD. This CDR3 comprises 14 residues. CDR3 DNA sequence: TGTGCCATCTCCGCGACAGCCGGGAACACTGAAGCTTTCTTT. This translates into CAISATAGNTEAFF.

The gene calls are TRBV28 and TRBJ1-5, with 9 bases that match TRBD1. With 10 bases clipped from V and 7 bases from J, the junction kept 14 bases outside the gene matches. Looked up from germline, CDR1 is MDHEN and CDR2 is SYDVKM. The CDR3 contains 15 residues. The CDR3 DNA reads TGTGCCAACGGACAGGGGCGGGCGGACGTCCAGCCCCAGCATTTT. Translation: CANGQGRADVQPQHF.